This TCR beta chain originates from a study of T cell responses to AZD1222 COVID-19 vaccine. Study-wide points: Spike-specific TCR breadth and depth both grew after two AZD1222 doses.

Germline V gives CDR1 SGHNT, CDR2 YYREEE (reference sequence). Trimming at V came to 2 bases and at J to 1 base, leaving 3 bases not matched to a gene. CDR3 size: 16 residues. A note on this clone: Antigen: not known.

TCRdb's copy holds only in-frame clones and misses some; the assay was immunoSEQ multiplex PCR. The sample contains about 120,000 clones, around 90% of which appear only once. The V and J genes are TRBV5-4 and TRBJ2-7; 13 nucleotides match TRBD2. Sample: peripheral blood, taken on day 0 of AZD1222 vaccination. This TCR came from an adult in good health. CDR3 loop: CASSLTSGGVSYEQYF. The CDR3 nucleotides read TGTGCCAGCAGCTTAACTAGCGGGGGGGTGTCCTACGAGCAGTACTTC. The full variable domain, in which reference TRBV5-4 and TRBJ2-7 provide the parts outside the CDR3, is ETGVTQSPTHLIKTRGQQVTLRCSSQSGHNTVSWYQQALGQGPQFIFQYYREEENGRGNFPPRFSGLQFPNYSSELNVNALELDDSALYLCASSLTSGGVSYEQYFGPGTRLTVT.